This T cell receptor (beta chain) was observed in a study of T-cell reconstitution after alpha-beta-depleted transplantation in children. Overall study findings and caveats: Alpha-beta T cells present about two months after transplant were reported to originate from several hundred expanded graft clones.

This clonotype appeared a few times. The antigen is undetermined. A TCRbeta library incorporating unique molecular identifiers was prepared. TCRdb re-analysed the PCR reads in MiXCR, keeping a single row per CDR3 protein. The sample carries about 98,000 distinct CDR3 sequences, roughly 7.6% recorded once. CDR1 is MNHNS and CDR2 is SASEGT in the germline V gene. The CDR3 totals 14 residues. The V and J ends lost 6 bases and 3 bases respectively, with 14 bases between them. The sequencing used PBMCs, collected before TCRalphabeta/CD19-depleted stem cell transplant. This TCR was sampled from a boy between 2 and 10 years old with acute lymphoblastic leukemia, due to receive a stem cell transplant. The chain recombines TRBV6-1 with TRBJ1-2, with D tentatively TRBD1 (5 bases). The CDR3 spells CASSRDGGDYGYTF. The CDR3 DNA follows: TGTGCCAGCAGCCGTGATGGAGGGGACTATGGCTACACCTTC.